This T cell receptor (beta chain) is drawn from a study of response to subunit inactivated influenza vaccine. Overall study findings and caveats: After each seasonal influenza vaccination, few new T cells are recruited, the authors suggested.

The sample holds many counts of this clonotype. As yet, its antigen is unknown. TCRdb independently ran MiXCR on the RT-PCR reads; one entry per CDR3 protein. Of 450,000 to 600,000 distinct CDR3 sequences listed, around 7.7% are singletons. CDR1 MNHNS and CDR2 SASEGT come from the germline V gene. The trim removed 3 bases at V and 8 bases at J, leaving 4 bases unmatched. This CDR3 spans 14 amino acids. V gene TRBV6-1 combines with J gene TRBJ2-2; TRBD2 aligns across 9 bases. The material sequenced was PBMCs from blood, taken about 23 months after vaccination. The source is a man aged 50 to 75 who received an inactivated influenza vaccine. As DNA, the CDR3 is TGTGCCAGCAGTGAGCGGGAGGGCCCAGGGGAGCTGTTTTTT. Protein sequence: CASSEREGPGELFF.